This T cell receptor beta chain was captured by sequencing in a study of technical replicates of blood from a few donors. V was trimmed by 0 bases and J by 8 bases, leaving 16 bases between them. Per the germline V gene, CDR1 is MGHRA and CDR2 is YSYEKL. This CDR3 is 15 amino acids long. Sequencing used immunoSEQ multiplex PCR; TCRdb keeps in-frame clones, though not all of them. The sample includes 60,000 to 65,000 clones, nearly 95% of them seen just once. Sequenced material: PBMCs. J is TRBJ1-2 and V is TRBV4-1, with D perhaps TRBD1 (5 bases). This clonotype originated in a human donor in good health. Some clones in this sample may be carry-over from other donors' samples. The CDR3 loop is CASSQDRQGIGGYTF. The CDR3 DNA follows: TGCGCCAGCAGCCAAGATAGGCAGGGTATCGGAGGCTACACCTTC.